This paragraph reports one T cell receptor (beta chain). Its antigen is undetermined. The sample is drawn from a study of T cell responses to AZD1222 COVID-19 vaccine. General study findings and limits: Following two doses of AZD1222, Spike-specific TCR breadth and depth rose.

The CDR3 covers 13 residues. Trimming cost V 6 bases and J 5 bases; bases outside gene matches: 7. Germline CDR1 reads SGHTS; CDR2 reads YDEGEE. Only in-frame clones appear in the TCRdb table, and some are missing; sequencing was by immunoSEQ multiplex PCR. Of some 120,000 clones in the sample, 86% were seen once. The origin of this receptor is an adult who received the AZD1222 COVID-19 vaccine. Sample: peripheral blood, taken 28 days after the second AZD1222 dose. The chain is built from TRBV5-8 and TRBJ1-1; 7 nucleotides line up with TRBD1. The CDR3 region is CASINYRGTEAFF. CDR3 nucleotides: TGTGCCAGCATCAACTACAGGGGAACTGAAGCTTTCTTT.